These 19 T cell receptor beta chains came from one sample sequenced in a study of CD8 T cells in Susac syndrome. With random hexamers, reverse transcription was performed on about 0.5 to 1 ug of RNA. One entry per CDR3 protein, called by TCRdb with MiXCR from the immunoSEQ multiplex PCR reads. The repertoire holds 130,000 or so distinct CDR3 sequences, 65% to 90% seen once, with around 0.51% in the top ten. Sequences were obtained from CD8+ T cells from PBMCs. These receptors all come from a human donor with multiple sclerosis.

V usage is TRBV28 and J usage is TRBJ1-1; D remains unclear. The CDR3 extends over 16 amino acids. The ends were cut back, 4 bases at V and 2 bases at J, with 17 bases in the middle. CDR1 and CDR2 (germline): MDHEN, SYDVKM. The CDR3 spells CASSSPSQASNTEAFF. For the CDR3, the DNA is TGTGCCAGCAGTTCCCCCTCCCAGGCGTCAAACACTGAAGCTTTCTTT.

Concerning this clonotype itself: Sequence at one end of the junction differs from germline and may be a read error. The chain employs TRBV12-3 or TRBV12-4 and TRBJ1-2; D not certain. The CDR3 runs to 11 residues. CDR3 coding DNA: TGTGCCAGCAGTTCCTCCTATGGCCACACCTTC. The encoded protein is CASSSSYGHTF.

This clonotype was picked up a small number of times. The genes are TRBV7-6 and TRBJ2-5, with 7 positions matching TRBD2. V trimming: 4 bases; J trimming: 5 bases; junction bases outside the gene matches: 4. The CDR3 has 13 residues. Germline V gene sequence: CDR1 SGHVS, CDR2 FNYEAQ. In DNA form, the CDR3 reads TGTGCCAGCAGCTCGGGGGGTCGTGAGACCCAGTACTTC. Encoded protein: CASSSGGRETQYF.

V gene TRBV7-9 combines with J gene TRBJ2-3, with TRBD2 identical over 9 bases. The V and J ends lost 3 bases and 6 bases, in that order; junction bases with no gene match: 7. Looked up from germline, CDR1 is SEHNR and CDR2 is FQNEAQ (reference sequence). The CDR3 contains 15 residues. In DNA, the CDR3 is TGTGCCAGCAGCTTGGCTAGCGGGGAGGGTGATACGCAGTATTTT. It translates to CASSLASGEGDTQYF.

The rearrangement links TRBV4-3 to TRBJ2-1, with TRBD1 matching 9 bases. The trim removed 1 base at V and 7 bases at J, leaving 5 bases unmatched. The CDR3 has 15 amino acids. The germline CDR1 and CDR2 sequences are LGHNA and YSLEER. The CDR3 nucleotides are TGCGCCAGCAGCCAAGGGACAGGGGCTCTAAATGAGCAGTTCTTC. Translating it yields CASSQGTGALNEQFF.

The table lists this clonotype with a few counts. The rearrangement links TRBV7-9 to TRBJ1-1; no clear D gene. Germline V gene sequence: CDR1 SEHNR, CDR2 FQNEAQ (reference sequence). The V end was cut by 2 bases, the J end by 5 bases, with 6 bases between. The CDR3 is made up of 12 amino acids. The CDR3 coding sequence is TGTGCCAGCAGCTTAATCGGGACTGAAGCTTTCTTT. Translating it yields CASSLIGTEAFF.

V gene TRBV6-6 combines with J gene TRBJ1-5; no definite D call. CDR3 length: 14 residues. The V gene's germline CDR1 is MNHNY and CDR2 SVGAGI (reference sequence). With 2 bases removed from V and 0 bases from J, the gap between germline ends came to 5 bases. The CDR3 sequence: CASSYAGSNQPQHF. For the CDR3, the DNA is TGTGCCAGCAGTTACGCCGGTAGCAATCAGCCCCAGCATTTT.

A single count supports this clonotype. The chain combines TRBV19 with TRBJ2-1, with D unresolved. The CDR3 sequence is 17 residues long. V dropped 6 bases and J dropped 5 bases, with 23 bases sitting between them. Germline V gives CDR1 LNHDA, CDR2 SQIVND (reference sequence). CDR3 region: CASSRNVGRTNNNEQFF. DNA of the CDR3: TGTGCCAGTAGCCGAAACGTCGGACGCACAAATAACAATGAGCAGTTCTTC.

The J gene is TRBJ2-3, the V gene TRBV12-3 or TRBV12-4; D uncertain. Trimming stripped 2 bases from V and 3 bases from J, with 9 bases between. The CDR3 spans 14 residues. The chain's CDR3 is CASSLLGWTDTQYF. The CDR3, as DNA: TGTGCCAGCAGTTTACTGGGTTGGACAGATACGCAGTATTTT.

The chain carries TRBV19 and TRBJ1-5; unclear D gene. CDR1 LNHDA and CDR2 SQIVND come from the germline V gene (reference sequence). There are 13 residues in the CDR3. Trimming removed 2 bases at V and 6 bases at J, with 8 bases between. The chain's CDR3 is CASSINGVQPQHF. The CDR3 DNA reads as TGTGCCAGTAGTATAAACGGGGTTCAGCCCCAGCATTTT.

The rearrangement links TRBV7-2 to TRBJ2-1, with TRBD2 as a possible D gene (6 bases). V lost 5 bases and J 2 bases, leaving 13 bases between the germline ends. This CDR3 spans 15 amino acids. Germline loops: CDR1 SGHTA, CDR2 FQGNSA. The CDR3 is CASSPMGGAYNEQFF. In DNA, the CDR3 is TGTGCCAGCAGCCCCATGGGAGGAGCCTACAATGAGCAGTTCTTC. The whole variable domain, filled in from reference TRBV7-2 and TRBJ2-1, reads GAGVSQSPSNKVTEKGKDVELRCDPISGHTALYWYRQSLGQGLEFLIYFQGNSAPDKSGLPSDRFSAERTGGSVSTLTIQRTQQEDSAVYLCASSPMGGAYNEQFFGPGTRLTVL.

The chain couples TRBV19 to TRBJ1-1, with a weak D call TRBD1 (5 bases). Per the germline V gene, CDR1 is LNHDA and CDR2 is SQIVND (reference sequence). This CDR3 has 13 residues. V lost 5 bases and J lost 1, with 8 bases in between. CDR3 in amino acids: CASSQRGNTEAFF. The CDR3 DNA reads as TGTGCCAGTAGTCAGAGGGGGAACACTGAAGCTTTCTTT.

The genes are TRBV12-3 or TRBV12-4 and TRBJ2-1; D gene ambiguous. Deletions cut 3 bases from V and 7 bases from J, with 10 bases between. The CDR3 sequence is 13 residues long. The CDR3 DNA reads TGTGCCAGCAGTTTGGGTAATTGGAATGAGCAGTTCTTC. Translated: CASSLGNWNEQFF.

This clonotype was counted once. The rearrangement links TRBV9 to TRBJ1-3; D is undetermined. The CDR3 covers 15 residues. Trimming removed 2 bases at V and 1 base at J, with 10 bases between. CDR1 SGDLS and CDR2 YYNGEE come from the germline V gene. The CDR3 reads CASSVDPGSGNTIYF. CDR3 nucleotide sequence: TGTGCCAGCAGCGTCGACCCCGGATCTGGAAACACCATATATTTT.

The V call is TRBV30, the J call TRBJ1-1, with D hard to call. This CDR3 contains 14 residues. The V and J ends lost 0 bases and 2 bases respectively, with 10 bases between them. Germline assignment: CDR1 GTSNPN and CDR2 SVGIG (reference sequence). CDR3 sequence: CAWSVERANTEAFF. CDR3 nucleotides: TGTGCCTGGAGTGTCGAGAGGGCCAACACTGAAGCTTTCTTT.

In this sample, this clonotype turned up a few times. V is TRBV5-4 and J is TRBJ1-1; no definite D call. The length of the CDR3 is 12 residues. V shed 5 bases and J shed 0 bases, with 5 bases lying between them. Germline loops: CDR1 SGHNT, CDR2 YYREEE (reference sequence). CDR3 in amino acids: CASSWVNTEAFF. Here the CDR3 DNA reads TGTGCCAGCAGTTGGGTGAACACTGAAGCTTTCTTT.

This clonotype came up once. In nucleotides, the CDR3 is TGCAGTGCCCTAGATCCCATTGGGGACGGAGCTAACTATGGCTACACCTTC. It yields the protein CSALDPIGDGANYGYTF. V usage is TRBV20-1 and J usage is TRBJ1-2; weak D call: TRBD1 (5 bases). The CDR3 extends over 17 amino acids. Germline CDR1 and CDR2: DFQATT and SNEGSKA (reference sequence). V was trimmed by 6 bases and J by 0 bases, leaving 23 bases between them.

The chain carries TRBV5-8 and TRBJ1-1; possibly TRBD1 for D (6 bases). Per the germline V gene, CDR1 is SGHTS and CDR2 is YDEGEE. The CDR3 length is 15 residues. The V end was cut by 0 bases, the J end by 3 bases, with 12 bases between. Here the CDR3 reads CASSLVGGMDTEAFF. CDR3 nucleotide sequence: TGTGCCAGCAGCTTGGTAGGGGGGATGGACACTGAAGCTTTCTTT.

The chain couples TRBV11-2 to TRBJ2-1; TRBD1 or TRBD2 may be the D gene (5 bases each). The CDR3 totals 16 residues. V was shortened by 1 base and J by 3 bases, with 13 bases between the two germline ends. Germline V gene lookup returns CDR1 SGHAT and CDR2 FQNNGV. DNA of the CDR3: TGTGCCAGCAGCTTAGGGGGGTTGAAGAGCTACAATGAGCAGTTCTTC. The encoded protein is CASSLGGLKSYNEQFF.